This T cell receptor (beta chain) was captured in a study of blood T cell repertoires in COVID-19. Study as a whole: Sample material is recorded as cDNA or gDNA derived from T cells, B-cell-depleted T cells, or PBMCs.

Trimming left V 2 bases short and J 0 bases short, with 8 bases between. The V gene's germline CDR1 is SQVTM and CDR2 ANQGSEA. The length of the CDR3 is 14 residues. Original processing notes: The authors estimated nucleated cell counts from reference gene primer amplification. Clones were read by immunoSEQ multiplex PCR, and TCRdb kept only the in-frame ones, dropping some. That table furnishes V, J and clone size, whereas the DNA furnished D and trimming. The profile covers around 150,000 clones, with 80% to 85% appearing a single time and 4% taken by the ten largest. The rearrangement joins TRBV29-1 to TRBJ1-5, with a tentative D call TRBD1 (5 bases). Sequencing was done on a sample of peripheral blood. The origin of this receptor is a woman aged 60-70 years with acute or convalescent COVID-19. The CDR3 nucleotides read TGCAGCGTTGAAAGGGGTCATAGCAATCAGCCCCAGCATTTT. Protein: CSVERGHSNQPQHF.